These 10 T cell receptor beta chains came from one sample sequenced in a study of graft-versus-host responses after intestinal transplantation. This table comes from immunoSEQ multiplex PCR, and its TCRdb copy is limited to in-frame clones, with some not included. Of just under 90,000 clones listed, around 83% are singletons. The antigens for these receptors are not known. This specimen consisted of unstimulated CD8+ T cells sorted from spleen or lymph node cells, obtained before intestinal transplant. These receptors were collected from a human donor who received an intestinal transplant.

This chain connects TRBV2 to TRBJ1-2; D not resolved. Germline V gene data show CDR1 as SNHLY and CDR2 as FYNNEI. CDR3 size: 12 residues. V lost 6 bases and J 3 bases, leaving 8 bases between the germline ends. The CDR3 region is CASSQDYYGYTF. For the CDR3, the DNA is TGTGCCAGCAGCCAGGATTACTATGGCTACACCTTC.

Concerning this clone: The same CDR3 also results from other DNA sequences found in this sample. The chain carries TRBV5-4 and TRBJ2-1; D ambiguous. The V end was cut by 0 bases, the J end by 6 bases, with 4 bases between. Germline V gives CDR1 SGHNT, CDR2 YYREEE (reference sequence). The CDR3 loop spans 12 amino acids. The CDR3: CASSLGGNEQFF. CDR3 DNA sequence: TGTGCCAGCAGCTTGGGGGGCAATGAGCAGTTCTTC.

The V and J genes are TRBV7-2 and TRBJ2-3; 12 nucleotides match TRBD2. J was trimmed by 0 bases and V by 6 bases; bases with no gene match: 4. The CDR3 contains 16 residues. Germline CDR1 SGHTA, CDR2 FQGNSA. The CDR3 DNA sequence: TGTGCCAGCAGTCACGGACTAGCGGGAAGCACAGATACGCAGTATTTT. Protein: CASSHGLAGSTDTQYF.

V gene TRBV12-5 combines with J gene TRBJ1-2; D is perhaps TRBD1 (5 bases). Germline V gene lookup returns CDR1 LGHNT and CDR2 FRNRAP. Trimming shortened V by 0 bases and J by 4 bases, and 12 bases separated the two germline ends. The CDR3 totals 15 residues. The CDR3 loop is CASGLVLGAAYGYTF. In DNA form, the CDR3 reads TGTGCTAGTGGTTTGGTACTAGGGGCTGCCTATGGCTACACCTTC.

The gene calls are TRBV2 and TRBJ2-2, with TRBD2 as a possible D gene (6 bases). CDR3 length: 15 amino acids. Trimming took 5 bases from V and 2 from J, leaving 12 bases between them. Germline CDR1 and CDR2: SNHLY and FYNNEI. CDR3 loop: CASSFIAANTGELFF. The CDR3 coding sequence is TGTGCCAGCAGTTTTATAGCGGCTAACACCGGGGAGCTGTTTTTT.

The chain has TRBV6-6 and TRBJ2-7, with TRBD1 identical over 7 bases. The CDR3 sequence is 13 residues long. V was clipped by 6 bases and J by 0 bases; unmatched bases: 2. CDR1 is MNHNY and CDR2 is SVGAGI in the germline V gene (reference sequence). The DNA of the CDR3 is TGTGCCAGCAGACGGGACAGCTCCTACGAGCAGTACTTC. As protein: CASRRDSSYEQYF.

The genes are TRBV10-3 and TRBJ2-7; 12 nucleotides line up with TRBD2. This CDR3 comprises 16 residues. Germline V gene sequence: CDR1 ENHRY, CDR2 SYGVKD. Trimming removed 6 bases from V and 3 bases from J; junction bases left unmatched: 9. As DNA, the CDR3 is TGTGCCATCAGAGAGACGGGACTAGCGGGTCACTACGAGCAGTACTTC. Its protein product is CAIRETGLAGHYEQYF.

The chain employs TRBV27 and TRBJ1-6; TRBD1 might be the D (5 bases). The CDR3 extends over 14 amino acids. Per the germline V gene, CDR1 is MNHEY and CDR2 is SMNVEV (reference sequence). Deletions cut 4 bases from V and 7 bases from J, with 11 bases between. This chain's CDR3 is CASSSGTENSPLHF. CDR3 nucleotides: TGTGCCAGCAGTTCGGGGACGGAAAATTCACCCCTCCACTTT.

The chain has TRBV4-1 and TRBJ1-1; 9 bases are a match to TRBD1. Germline CDR1 is MGHRA and CDR2 is YSYEKL. The CDR3 sequence is 15 residues long. Trimming removed 4 bases from V and 8 bases from J; junction bases left unmatched: 11. CDR3 residues: CASSPNRDRAVEAFF. The CDR3 DNA follows: TGCGCCAGCAGCCCCAATCGGGACAGGGCCGTCGAAGCTTTCTTT.

The CDR3 is CASSQGPNMGDQPQHF. In DNA, the CDR3 is TGCGCCAGCAGCCAAGGGCCTAATATGGGCGATCAGCCCCAGCATTTT. The chain couples TRBV4-1 to TRBJ1-5; D is unclear. This CDR3 is built from 16 residues. The germline V and J ends were trimmed by 1 base and 5 bases, with 15 bases remaining between them. Germline V gives CDR1 MGHRA, CDR2 YSYEKL.